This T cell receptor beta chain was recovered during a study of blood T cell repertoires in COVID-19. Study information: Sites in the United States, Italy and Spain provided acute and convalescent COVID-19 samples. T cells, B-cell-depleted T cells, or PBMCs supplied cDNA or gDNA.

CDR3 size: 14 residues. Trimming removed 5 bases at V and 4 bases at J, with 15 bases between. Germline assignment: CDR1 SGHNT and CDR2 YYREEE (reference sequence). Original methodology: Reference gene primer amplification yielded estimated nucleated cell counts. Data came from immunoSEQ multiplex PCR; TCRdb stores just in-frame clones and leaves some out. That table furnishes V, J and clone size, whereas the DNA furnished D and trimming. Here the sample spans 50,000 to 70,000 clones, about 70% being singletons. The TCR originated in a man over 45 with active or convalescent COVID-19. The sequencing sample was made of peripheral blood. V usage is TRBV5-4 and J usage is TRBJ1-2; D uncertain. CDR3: CASSPGEWAYGYTF. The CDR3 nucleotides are TGTGCCAGCAGTCCCGGGGAATGGGCCTATGGCTACACCTTC.